Sequencing of this TCR beta chain was carried out in a study of tumor-infiltrating lymphocytes in primary liver carcinoma. Extraction also yielded germline DNA, while blood RNA was obtained from unsorted whole blood. CDR3 length: 19 amino acids. CDR1 and CDR2 from the germline V gene are SQVTM and ANQGSEA. The ends lost 3 bases at V and 5 bases at J; junction bases unmatched: 19. Priming with a constant-region primer yielded TCR beta cDNA from about 450 ng total RNA. Researchers made the TCR beta libraries by running three nested multiplex PCR rounds with slightly modified ARM-PCR. Each of the first two PCR rounds ran approximately 9 cycles with TRBV1-TRBV30 forward and C-beta reverse primers. In TCRdb, the multiplex PCR reads were re-called with MiXCR into one record per CDR3 protein. The data contain 300,000 to 400,000 distinct CDR3 sequences, less than 65% of them singletons.

The origin of this receptor is a man aged 40-55 years with primary liver carcinoma and hepatitis B virus infection. The sequenced sample consisted of peripheral blood. The V gene is TRBV29-1, the J gene TRBJ2-5; 12 nucleotides align to TRBD2. CDR3 nucleotides: TGCAGCGTTGATGGACTAGCGGGGACCGGAAAGATTCACGATGAGACCCAGTACTTC. Translating it yields CSVDGLAGTGKIHDETQYF.